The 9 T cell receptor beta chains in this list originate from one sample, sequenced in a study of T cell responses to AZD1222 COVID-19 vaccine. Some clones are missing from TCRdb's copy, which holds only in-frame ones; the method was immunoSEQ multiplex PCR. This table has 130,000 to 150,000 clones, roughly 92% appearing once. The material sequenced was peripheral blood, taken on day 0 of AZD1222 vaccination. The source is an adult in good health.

The CDR3 DNA reads TGTGCCAGCAGCGCGTACAGGGGGCCTGCTTTCTTT. It yields the protein CASSAYRGPAFF. The V and J genes are TRBV9 and TRBJ1-1, with 9 bases fitting TRBD1. The CDR3 is 12 residues long. The ends lost 3 bases at V and 11 bases at J; junction bases unmatched: 5. The germline V gene encodes CDR1 SGDLS and CDR2 YYNGEE.

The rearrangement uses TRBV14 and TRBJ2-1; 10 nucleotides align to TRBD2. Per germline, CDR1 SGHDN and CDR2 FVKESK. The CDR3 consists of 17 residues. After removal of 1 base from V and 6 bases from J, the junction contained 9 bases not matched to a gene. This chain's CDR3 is CASSQALLAGGLNEQFF. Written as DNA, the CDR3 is TGTGCCAGCAGCCAAGCCTTATTAGCGGGAGGCCTCAATGAGCAGTTCTTC.

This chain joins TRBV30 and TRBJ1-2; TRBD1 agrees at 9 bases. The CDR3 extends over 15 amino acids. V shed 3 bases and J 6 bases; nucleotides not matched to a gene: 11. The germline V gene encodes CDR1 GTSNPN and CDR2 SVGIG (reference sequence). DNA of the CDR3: TGTGCCTGGAGAGGGACAGGGAGTCGCGGAGATGGCTACACCTTC. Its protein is CAWRGTGSRGDGYTF.

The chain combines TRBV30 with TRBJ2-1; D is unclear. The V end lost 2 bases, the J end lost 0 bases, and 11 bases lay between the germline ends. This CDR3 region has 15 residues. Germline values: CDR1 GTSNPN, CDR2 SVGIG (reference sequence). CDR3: CAWSHGPGSYNEQFF. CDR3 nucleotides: TGTGCCTGGAGTCATGGACCCGGCTCCTACAATGAGCAGTTCTTC.

The CDR3 spells CASSKGAWGNQPQHF. The CDR3 DNA reads TGTGCCAGCAGTAAGGGGGCTTGGGGCAATCAGCCCCAGCATTTT. The chain uses TRBV6-2 or TRBV6-3 and TRBJ1-5; 7 bases line up with TRBD1. The V gene end was trimmed by 5 bases and the J gene end by 2 bases; junction bases not matched to a gene: 6. Germline V gives CDR1 MNHEY, CDR2 SVGEGT. This CDR3 is built from 15 residues.

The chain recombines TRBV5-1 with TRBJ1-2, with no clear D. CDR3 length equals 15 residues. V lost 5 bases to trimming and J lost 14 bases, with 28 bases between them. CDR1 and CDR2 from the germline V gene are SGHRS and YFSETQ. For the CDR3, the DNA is TGCGCCAGCAGTTCAGGATCAGGAGCGGCCCTCTTGGGGACCTTC. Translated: CASSSGSGAALLGTF.

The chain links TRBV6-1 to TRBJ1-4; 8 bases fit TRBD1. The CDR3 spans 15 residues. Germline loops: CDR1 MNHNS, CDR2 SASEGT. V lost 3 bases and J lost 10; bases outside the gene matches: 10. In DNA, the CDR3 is TGTGCCAGCAGTGATTGGGGCAGGGGGCATGCAAAACTGTTTTTT. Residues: CASSDWGRGHAKLFF.

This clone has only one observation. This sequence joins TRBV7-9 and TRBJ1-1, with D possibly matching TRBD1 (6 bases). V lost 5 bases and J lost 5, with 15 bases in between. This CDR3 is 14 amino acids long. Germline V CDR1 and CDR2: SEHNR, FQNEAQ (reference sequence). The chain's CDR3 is CASSRRQAGTEAFF. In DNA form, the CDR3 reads TGTGCCAGCAGCAGAAGACAGGCGGGGACTGAAGCTTTCTTT.

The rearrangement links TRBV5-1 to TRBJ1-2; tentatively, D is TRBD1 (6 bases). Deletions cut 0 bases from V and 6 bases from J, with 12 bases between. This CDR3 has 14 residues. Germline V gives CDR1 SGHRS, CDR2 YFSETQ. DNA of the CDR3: TGCGCCAGCAGCTTGGGCAGGGGTCGGGATGGCTACACCTTC. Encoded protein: CASSLGRGRDGYTF.